These 31 T cell receptor beta chains were all obtained from the same sample, sequenced in a study of cytomegalovirus exposure and HLA in healthy donors. 60 Vbeta and 13 Jbeta primers were used in PCR. Some clones are missing from TCRdb's copy, which holds only in-frame ones; the method was immunoSEQ multiplex PCR. The repertoire holds under 200,000 clones, with 60% to 85% as singletons. The sample comprised PBMCs. Every receptor here comes from a man aged 40-49 years in good health and CMV-seronegative.

V is TRBV4-1 and J is TRBJ2-1, with a possible D match to TRBD2 (6 bases). The CDR3 is 16 residues long. V was clipped by 0 bases and J by 3 bases, with 12 bases between them. The germline V gene encodes CDR1 MGHRA and CDR2 YSYEKL. The CDR3 nucleotides read TGCGCCAGCAGCCAAGAGGAAGGCGGGGTCTACAATGAGCAGTTCTTC. Protein: CASSQEEGGVYNEQFF.

The chain couples TRBV7-9 to TRBJ2-1; 8 bases agree with TRBD1. This CDR3 comprises 15 residues. The V segment lost 6 bases and the J segment 4 bases; nucleotides outside the gene matches: 8. CDR1 is SEHNR, CDR2 FQNEAQ, per germline (reference sequence). In DNA, the CDR3 is TGTGCCAGCAGTCCCTCGGGACAGGTATACAATGAGCAGTTCTTC. It yields the protein CASSPSGQVYNEQFF.

The genes are TRBV5-4 and TRBJ1-2, with D perhaps matching TRBD1 (6 bases). The CDR3 is 14 amino acids. Germline V gene lookup returns CDR1 SGHNT and CDR2 YYREEE (reference sequence). V was trimmed by 0 bases and J by 5 bases, leaving 11 bases between them. CDR3 protein: CASSLVGQGYGYTF. Written as DNA, the CDR3 is TGTGCCAGCAGCTTGGTGGGTCAGGGGTATGGCTACACCTTC.

CDR3 region: CASSAQGARTEAFF. In DNA form, the CDR3 reads TGTGCCAGCAGCGCACAGGGGGCAAGAACTGAAGCTTTCTTT. This chain joins TRBV5-4 and TRBJ1-1; the match to TRBD1 covers 9 bases. CDR1 and CDR2 (germline): SGHNT, YYREEE (reference sequence). The CDR3 consists of 14 residues. With V trimmed by 4 bases and J by 5 bases, 6 bases remained unmatched.

This chain uses TRBV28 with TRBJ2-1, with D hard to call. Germline values: CDR1 MDHEN, CDR2 SYDVKM. Trimming left V 6 bases short and J 10 bases short, with 10 bases between. CDR3 length: 11 amino acids. The CDR3 loop reads CASSAVREQFF. CDR3 bases: TGTGCCAGCAGCGCGGTGAGGGAGCAGTTCTTC.

The V and J genes are TRBV5-6 and TRBJ2-5; a possible D gene is TRBD2 (6 bases). The J call is doubtful: the DNA matches TRBJ2-7 better. The CDR3 has 15 amino acids. The germline V gene encodes CDR1 SGHDT and CDR2 YYEEEE. DNA for the CDR3: TGTGCCAGCAGCTCCATTGGGGGGAGCGGGCACGAGCAGTACTTC. It encodes CASSSIGGSGHEQYF.

J is TRBJ1-6 and V is TRBV21-1; the table's TRBD1 call for D was not verified on the DNA. TRBV21-1 is designated a pseudogene. The CDR3 runs to 12 residues. CDR3 nucleotides: TGTGCCAGCACCACAAGTTTATCACCCCTCCACTTT. The encoded protein is CASTTSLSPLHF.

The chain employs TRBV5-1 and TRBJ2-1; 7 positions match TRBD2. The CDR3 totals 14 residues. Trimming at V came to 5 bases and at J to 4 bases, leaving 6 bases not matched to a gene. The germline CDR1 and CDR2 sequences are SGHRS and YFSETQ. The CDR3 is CASSSLGGYNEQFF. As DNA, the CDR3 is TGCGCCAGCAGTTCGCTGGGGGGGTACAATGAGCAGTTCTTC.

J is TRBJ1-3 and V is TRBV29-1, with 10 positions matching TRBD1. The CDR3 loop spans 15 amino acids. CDR1 and CDR2 (germline): SQVTM, ANQGSEA. Unmatched junction bases numbered 5, after V lost 6 bases and J lost 0 bases. CDR3 region: CSVGDRGLSGNTIYF. For the CDR3, the DNA is TGCAGCGTCGGTGACAGGGGGCTCTCTGGAAACACCATATATTTT.

J is TRBJ2-7 and V is TRBV7-9, with TRBD2 as a possible D gene (5 bases). The length of the CDR3 is 12 residues. Trimming stripped 5 bases from V and 7 bases from J, with 12 bases between. CDR1 and CDR2 (germline): SEHNR, FQNEAQ (reference sequence). The CDR3 sequence: CASSVDWLEQYF. CDR3 bases: TGTGCCAGCAGCGTGGACTGGTTGGAGCAGTACTTC. Based on the CDR3 plus reference TRBV7-9 and TRBJ2-7, the full variable domain is DTGVSQNPRHKITKRGQNVTFRCDPISEHNRLYWYRQTLGQGPEFLTYFQNEAQLEKSRLLSDRFSAERPKGSFSTLEIQRTEQGDSAMYLCASSVDWLEQYFGPGTRLTVT.

V gene TRBV29-1 combines with J gene TRBJ1-1; 10 bases fit TRBD1. The CDR3 covers 14 residues. The ends lost 6 bases at V and 1 base at J; junction bases unmatched: 5. CDR1 SQVTM and CDR2 ANQGSEA come from the germline V gene. The CDR3 protein is CSVRQGAKNTEAFF. The CDR3 DNA reads as TGCAGCGTCAGACAGGGGGCTAAGAACACTGAAGCTTTCTTT.

The chain couples TRBV7-2 to TRBJ1-2; TRBD1 aligns across 7 bases. Germline CDR1 and CDR2: SGHTA and FQGNSA. CDR3 length: 13 residues. Trimming at V came to 6 bases and at J to 6 bases, leaving 7 bases not matched to a gene. CDR3 sequence: CASRSTGDDGYTF. In DNA, the CDR3 is TGTGCCAGCAGGTCAACAGGGGATGATGGCTACACCTTC.

On this clone itself: Additional DNA sequences in this sample encode the identical CDR3. The chain has TRBV7-7 and TRBJ2-5; the match to TRBD2 covers 12 bases. Per germline, CDR1 SSHAT and CDR2 FNYEAQ (reference sequence). CDR3 size: 15 residues. The ends lost 3 bases at V and 5 bases at J; junction bases unmatched: 4. CDR3 coding DNA: TGTGCCAGCAGCTTGGGCCTAGCGGGGGGGGAGACCCAGTACTTC. It specifies CASSLGLAGGETQYF.

The chain is built from TRBV19 and TRBJ2-6; D is ambiguous. V lost 7 bases, J lost 3 bases, and 4 bases lay in between. Germline CDR1 and CDR2: LNHDA and SQIVND (reference sequence). The CDR3 runs 12 residues. The CDR3 here is CASTIGANVLTF. The DNA of the CDR3 is TGTGCCAGTACCATTGGGGCCAACGTCCTGACTTTC.

The chain uses TRBV19 and TRBJ2-1; TRBD2 matches 8 bases. The CDR3 extends over 20 amino acids. Germline V gives CDR1 LNHDA, CDR2 SQIVND (reference sequence). With 5 bases clipped from V and 4 bases from J, the junction kept 22 bases outside the gene matches. This CDR3 reads CASSPTGDPGRLARYNEQFF. The CDR3 DNA reads TGTGCCAGTAGTCCGACGGGGGACCCCGGAAGACTAGCGCGGTACAATGAGCAGTTCTTC.

V is TRBV4-3 and J is TRBJ2-3; D ambiguous. V lost 6 bases and J lost 1, with 20 bases in between. CDR3 length: 17 residues. The germline V gene has CDR1 LGHNA and CDR2 YSLEER. CDR3 loop: CASSPTPVGVGTDTQYF. The CDR3, as DNA: TGCGCCAGCAGTCCTACTCCGGTAGGAGTAGGCACAGATACGCAGTATTTT.

The chain uses TRBV7-2 and TRBJ2-3; TRBD2 is a possible D gene (5 bases). CDR1 and CDR2 from the germline V gene are SGHTA and FQGNSA. This CDR3 region has 16 residues. Trimming shortened V by 9 bases and J by 0 bases, and 19 bases separated the two germline ends. The CDR3 region is CASSPMRVSSTDTQYF. Written as DNA, the CDR3 is TGTGCCAGTTCACCCATGAGGGTTTCTAGCACAGATACGCAGTATTTT.

The chain links TRBV7-9 to TRBJ2-1; D possibly corresponds to TRBD2 (6 bases). CDR3 length: 15 residues. Germline V gene lookup returns CDR1 SEHNR and CDR2 FQNEAQ (reference sequence). Trimming cost V 1 base and J 0 bases, with 7 bases left between them. In DNA, the CDR3 is TGTGCCAGCAGCTTAGACGGGAGCTCCTACAATGAGCAGTTCTTC. Its protein product is CASSLDGSSYNEQFF.

This clone was detected only a few times. The genes are TRBV19 and TRBJ2-7; weak D call: TRBD2 (6 bases). Germline loops: CDR1 LNHDA, CDR2 SQIVND (reference sequence). The CDR3 spans 13 residues. The V end was cut by 3 bases, the J end by 7 bases, with 13 bases between. CDR3 region: CASSMRRGWEQYF. The DNA of the CDR3 is TGTGCCAGTAGTATGAGGCGGGGATGGGAGCAGTACTTC.

V usage is TRBV5-6 and J usage is TRBJ2-5, with D maybe TRBD2 (7 bases). V lost 7 bases and J lost 5, with 21 bases in between. The CDR3 contains 15 residues. Germline V gene sequence: CDR1 SGHDT, CDR2 YYEEEE. The CDR3 nucleotides read TGTGCCAGCTCCCGGGGGGCAGGTGGATGGGAGACCCAGTACTTC. Amino acids: CASSRGAGGWETQYF. Drawing the rest from reference TRBV5-6 and TRBJ2-5, the complete variable domain is DAGVTQSPTHLIKTRGQQVTLRCSPKSGHDTVSWYQQALGQGPQFIFQYYEEEERQRGNFPDRFSGHQFPNYSSELNVNALLLGDSALYLCASSRGAGGWETQYFGPGTRLLVL.

The gene calls are TRBV5-1 and TRBJ2-3, with D possibly TRBD2 on 5 matching bases. The V gene lost 0 bases and the J gene lost 1 base, with 9 bases spanning the gap. CDR1 is SGHRS and CDR2 is YFSETQ in the germline V gene. CDR3 length: 15 amino acids. CDR3 region: CASSLGEYGTDTQYF. The CDR3 nucleotides read TGCGCCAGCAGCTTGGGGGAGTATGGCACAGATACGCAGTATTTT.

This clone was observed a handful of times. The chain combines TRBV5-8 with TRBJ2-3; 11 bases are a match to TRBD2. The junction had 12 bases not matched to a gene; V was cut back by 4 bases and J by 2 bases. This CDR3 has 18 residues. Per the germline V gene, CDR1 is SGHTS and CDR2 is YDEGEE. The CDR3 DNA reads TGTGCCAGCAGCCCCTATCGGGGACTAGCGGCTTTCACAGATACGCAGTATTTT. Protein sequence: CASSPYRGLAAFTDTQYF.

The chain recombines TRBV11-2 with TRBJ1-2; D call uncertain. The CDR3 is 15 amino acids. CDR1 is SGHAT, CDR2 FQNNGV, per germline. V was shortened by 4 bases and J by 2 bases, with 14 bases between the two germline ends. The CDR3: CASSSRPGVNYGYTF. CDR3 coding DNA: TGTGCCAGCAGCTCCCGTCCCGGAGTCAACTATGGCTACACCTTC.

The V and J genes are TRBV20-1 and TRBJ1-2; TRBD1 is a possible D gene (6 bases). This CDR3 contains 11 residues. The V gene lost 6 bases and the J gene lost 8 bases, with 13 bases spanning the gap. Germline CDR1 is DFQATT and CDR2 is SNEGSKA (reference sequence). CDR3 sequence reads: CSAARDTGYTF. The CDR3 region has the DNA TGCAGTGCGGCCCGGGACACAGGCTACACCTTC.

The V and J genes are TRBV4-3 and TRBJ2-3, with D possibly TRBD2 on 7 matching bases. Germline values: CDR1 LGHNA, CDR2 YSLEER. The CDR3 is 17 amino acids. Trimming left V 0 bases short and J 7 bases short, with 20 bases between. CDR3 DNA sequence: TGCGCCAGCAGCCAAGATCAGGGGCGGGGAGGGGGGAATACGCAGTATTTT. Its translation: CASSQDQGRGGGNTQYF.

J is TRBJ1-1 and V is TRBV27; D remains ambiguous. CDR1 and CDR2 from the germline V gene are MNHEY and SMNVEV (reference sequence). There are 13 residues in the CDR3. V was cut by 6 bases and J by 4 bases, with 12 bases left in between. DNA of the CDR3: TGTGCCAGCAGCCCGAGGGAGGCCACTGAAGCTTTCTTT. Translated, it gives CASSPREATEAFF.

The gene calls are TRBV5-1 and TRBJ1-1; 7 positions agree with TRBD1. The germline gives CDR1 SGHRS, CDR2 YFSETQ. The CDR3 extends over 14 amino acids. V was clipped by 4 bases and J by 1 base; unmatched bases: 4. CDR3 in DNA: TGCGCCAGCAGCACCGGGACAGCGAACACTGAAGCTTTCTTT. Protein product: CASSTGTANTEAFF. The complete variable domain, with remaining parts taken from reference TRBV5-1 and TRBJ1-1, reads KAGVTQTPRYLIKTRGQQVTLSCSPISGHRSVSWYQQTPGQGLQFLFEYFSETQRNKGNFPGRFSGRQFSNSRSEMNVSTLELGDSALYLCASSTGTANTEAFFGQGTRLTVV.

This clone appeared a few times. V and J are TRBV5-6 and TRBJ1-1; TRBD1 matches 8 bases. Germline CDR1 and CDR2: SGHDT and YYEEEE. With 2 bases clipped from V and 10 bases from J, the junction kept 13 bases outside the gene matches. There are 15 residues in the CDR3. Here the CDR3 reads CASSFGPGGRFGAFF. CDR3 nucleotide sequence: TGTGCCAGCAGCTTTGGTCCAGGGGGCAGGTTCGGAGCTTTCTTT.

This clone was detected only once. This chain uses TRBV9 with TRBJ2-2; TRBD2 matches 11 bases. Germline CDR1 reads SGDLS; CDR2 reads YYNGEE. Germline trimming cut 3 bases from V and 4 bases from J; bases unmatched to any gene: 8. There are 17 residues in the CDR3. The CDR3 region has the DNA TGTGCCAGCAGCGGACAACTAGCGGGAGTCGGCACCGGGGAGCTGTTTTTT. Amino acid sequence: CASSGQLAGVGTGELFF.

This chain connects TRBV27 to TRBJ1-5; D is undetermined. Germline V lookup: CDR1 MNHEY, CDR2 SMNVEV (reference sequence). V was trimmed by 3 bases and J by 6 bases, leaving 12 bases between them. The CDR3 has 14 amino acids. CDR3 protein: CASSFRPGGQPQHF. The CDR3 nucleotides read TGTGCCAGCAGTTTCCGGCCGGGTGGTCAGCCCCAGCATTTT.

The rearrangement links TRBV7-3 to TRBJ2-7, with 9 positions matching TRBD2. In germline, CDR1 is SGHTA, CDR2 FQGTGA. CDR3 length equals 17 residues. The junction had 16 bases not matched to a gene; V was cut back by 8 bases and J by 2 bases. CDR3 protein: CASGASGEGTTAYEQYF. CDR3 coding DNA: TGTGCCAGCGGGGCTAGCGGGGAGGGAACTACCGCCTACGAGCAGTACTTC.